These 24 T cell receptor beta chains were all obtained from the same sample, sequenced in a study of T cell responses to AZD1222 COVID-19 vaccine. Sequencing was performed with immunoSEQ multiplex PCR; in TCRdb, only in-frame clones are kept and a portion is missing. The sample consists of roughly 180,000 clones, 94% of them appearing once. This material consisted of peripheral blood, taken on day 0 of AZD1222 vaccination. These receptors all come from an adult in good health.

This clone was detected only once. The V gene is TRBV5-8, the J gene TRBJ2-7; 9 bases are shared with TRBD2. The CDR3 has 14 amino acids. Germline V lookup: CDR1 SGHTS, CDR2 YDEGEE. The ends lost 3 bases at V and 4 bases at J; junction bases unmatched: 5. The CDR3, as DNA: TGTGCCAGCAGCTCTAGCGGGGTAAGGTACGAGCAGTACTTC. Protein product: CASSSSGVRYEQYF.

The chain employs TRBV19 and TRBJ1-4; 8 bases line up with TRBD1. The junction had 5 bases not matched to a gene; V was cut back by 5 bases and J by 0 bases. CDR3 length: 16 amino acids. Germline V gives CDR1 LNHDA, CDR2 SQIVND (reference sequence). The CDR3 here is CASSSRQGPTNEKLFF. The DNA of the CDR3 is TGTGCCAGTAGTTCAAGACAGGGGCCAACTAATGAAAAACTGTTTTTT.

The chain carries TRBV9 and TRBJ2-7, with a weak D call TRBD2 (6 bases). The CDR3 runs to 15 residues. Trimming pared 4 bases from V and 1 base from J, leaving 15 bases between. CDR1 and CDR2 from the germline V gene are SGDLS and YYNGEE. In nucleotides, the CDR3 is TGTGCCAGCAGCCCCCTGGGGGGACCTTCCTACGAGCAGTACTTC. It codes for CASSPLGGPSYEQYF.

The CDR3 protein is CASSLDTEAFF. CDR3 nucleotide sequence: TGTGCCAGCAGCTTGGACACTGAAGCTTTCTTT. The V call is TRBV5-8, the J call TRBJ1-1; D is uncertain. The CDR3 length is 11 residues. Germline assignment: CDR1 SGHTS and CDR2 YDEGEE. V dropped 0 bases and J dropped 3 bases, with 0 bases sitting between them.

The rearrangement uses TRBV7-9 and TRBJ2-1; D gene uncertain. The CDR3 is 16 amino acids. Germline-derived CDR1 and CDR2 are SEHNR and FQNEAQ (reference sequence). The V end was cut by 2 bases, the J end by 2 bases, with 13 bases between. The CDR3 region is CASSLYPNRTYNEQFF. The CDR3 DNA sequence: TGTGCCAGCAGCTTATACCCAAATCGAACCTACAATGAGCAGTTCTTC.

This chain connects TRBV2 to TRBJ2-5; 8 bases match TRBD1. This CDR3 comprises 15 residues. V lost 5 bases, J lost 5 bases, and 10 bases stayed unmatched. The germline gives CDR1 SNHLY, CDR2 FYNNEI. CDR3 sequence (DNA): TGTGCCAGCAGTCCGCAGGGGGCGCGGGGTGAGACCCAGTACTTC. Amino acid sequence: CASSPQGARGETQYF. Complete variable domain (other parts from reference TRBV2 and TRBJ2-5): EPEVTQTPSHQVTQMGQEVILRCVPISNHLYFYWYRQILGQKVEFLVSFYNNEISEKSEIFDDQFSVERPDGSNFTLKIRSTKLEDSAMYFCASSPQGARGETQYFGPGTRLLVL.

The rearrangement joins TRBV10-3 to TRBJ2-7; 11 bases match TRBD2. With V trimmed by 10 bases and J by 6 bases, 5 bases remained unmatched. The germline V gene has CDR1 ENHRY and CDR2 SYGVKD. The CDR3 has 12 residues. The CDR3 spells CATSGRQIEQYF. CDR3 DNA: TGTGCCACTAGCGGGAGGCAAATCGAGCAGTACTTC.

The rearrangement uses TRBV29-1 and TRBJ1-2; D gene unclear. The V gene lost 7 bases and the J gene lost 7 bases, with 13 bases spanning the gap. The CDR3 is made up of 11 amino acids. Germline V lookup: CDR1 SQVTM, CDR2 ANQGSEA. CDR3 protein: CSGGNSGGYTF. The DNA of the CDR3 is TGCAGCGGTGGGAATTCCGGTGGCTACACCTTC.

The J gene is TRBJ2-3, the V gene TRBV6-5; D is uncertain. The CDR3 runs 10 residues. CDR1 is MNHEY and CDR2 is SVGAGI in the germline V gene. The CDR3 here is CAIDTDTQYF. The CDR3 DNA reads as TGTGCTATAGACACAGATACGCAGTATTTT.

The gene calls are TRBV5-1 and TRBJ2-7; D is uncertain. The CDR3 loop spans 13 amino acids. Germline CDR1 and CDR2: SGHRS and YFSETQ. Trimming stripped 5 bases from V and 5 bases from J, with 14 bases between. As DNA, the CDR3 is TGCGCCAGCAGAAGACTGAATGGTGACGAGCAGTACTTC. Translated, it gives CASRRLNGDEQYF. Complete variable domain (other parts from reference TRBV5-1 and TRBJ2-7): KAGVTQTPRYLIKTRGQQVTLSCSPISGHRSVSWYQQTPGQGLQFLFEYFSETQRNKGNFPGRFSGRQFSNSRSEMNVSTLELGDSALYLCASRRLNGDEQYFGPGTRLTVT.

The chain joins TRBV6-8 to TRBJ1-4; no clear D gene. The CDR3 runs to 16 residues. Trimming left V 4 bases short and J 4 bases short, with 16 bases between. Per the germline V gene, CDR1 is MNHGY and CDR2 is SAAAGT. CDR3 coding DNA: TGTGCCAGCAGTTGGGTTGGGGTATGCCTTAATGAAAAACTGTTTTTT. Its translation: CASSWVGVCLNEKLFF.

This clone appeared a single time. The chain has TRBV19 and TRBJ1-1; D is uncertain. Per the germline V gene, CDR1 is LNHDA and CDR2 is SQIVND (reference sequence). The CDR3 runs to 13 residues. The germline V and J ends were trimmed by 5 bases and 1 base, with 8 bases remaining between them. This CDR3 is CASSLPGNTEAFF. The CDR3 nucleotides are TGTGCCAGTAGTTTGCCGGGGAACACTGAAGCTTTCTTT.

The V call is TRBV3-1 (or the pseudogene TRBV3-2), the J call TRBJ2-7, with no clear D. Trimming pared 4 bases from V and 0 bases from J, leaving 7 bases between. Germline loops: CDR1 LGHDT, CDR2 YNNKEL (reference sequence). CDR3 size: 13 residues. CDR3 coding DNA: TGTGCCAGCAGCCGACTGAGCTCCTACGAGCAGTACTTC. It encodes CASSRLSSYEQYF.

The chain recombines TRBV18 with TRBJ1-5, with D uncertain. Deletions cut 1 base from V and 0 bases from J, with 7 bases between. The CDR3 sequence is 15 residues long. CDR1 and CDR2 from the germline V gene are KGHSH and LQKENI. Here the CDR3 reads CASSPQGISNQPQHF. In nucleotides, the CDR3 is TGTGCCAGCTCACCACAAGGGATTAGCAATCAGCCCCAGCATTTT.

V is TRBV5-4 and J is TRBJ1-2; weak D call: TRBD1 (6 bases). The CDR3 consists of 14 residues. Trimming pared 7 bases from V and 7 bases from J, leaving 20 bases between. The germline V gene encodes CDR1 SGHNT and CDR2 YYREEE (reference sequence). In DNA, the CDR3 is TGTGCCAGCGGGATCGCAGGGGTTTCAGTTGGCTACACCTTC. Protein product: CASGIAGVSVGYTF.

The CDR3 region is CASTLDLPNQPQHF. CDR3 sequence (DNA): TGTGCCAGCACCCTGGACCTTCCCAATCAGCCCCAGCATTTT. This chain uses TRBV2 with TRBJ1-5; no clear D. This CDR3 spans 14 amino acids. The germline V gene encodes CDR1 SNHLY and CDR2 FYNNEI. V was shortened by 7 bases and J by 3 bases, with 13 bases between the two germline ends.

This chain uses TRBV14 with TRBJ2-2; D tentatively reads TRBD1 or TRBD2 (5 bases each). The length of the CDR3 is 12 residues. Germline CDR1 is SGHDN and CDR2 is FVKESK. V lost 6 bases to trimming and J lost 7 bases, with 9 bases between them. The CDR3 region is CASSQGVGELFF. In DNA, the CDR3 is TGTGCCAGCAGTCAGGGAGTCGGGGAGCTGTTTTTT.

This chain links TRBV2 with TRBJ1-1; 8 bases match TRBD1. Losses at the gene ends were 5 bases for V and 1 base for J; bases not matched to a gene: 6. The V gene's germline CDR1 is SNHLY and CDR2 FYNNEI. CDR3 size: 15 residues. The DNA for the CDR3 is TGTGCCAGCAGTCCCCGGACAGGGAGGAACACTGAAGCTTTCTTT. As protein: CASSPRTGRNTEAFF.

The chain recombines TRBV28 with TRBJ2-2; D is possibly TRBD1 (5 bases). The CDR3 totals 12 residues. V lost 5 bases, J lost 9 bases, and 10 bases lay in between. CDR1 is MDHEN, CDR2 SYDVKM, per germline. CDR3 residues: CASSHGQRELFF. For the CDR3, the DNA is TGTGCCAGCAGTCATGGACAACGGGAGCTGTTTTTT.

V and J are TRBV29-1 and TRBJ1-3; 7 bases map to TRBD1. The CDR3 runs 13 residues. Germline values: CDR1 SQVTM, CDR2 ANQGSEA. Trimming took 5 bases from V and 1 from J; bases not matched to a gene: 2. The CDR3 spells CSVSQGSGNTIYF. CDR3 bases: TGCAGCGTTTCACAGGGGTCTGGAAACACCATATATTTT. Drawing the rest from reference TRBV29-1 and TRBJ1-3, the complete variable domain is SAVISQKPSRDICQRGTSLTIQCQVDSQVTMMFWYRQQPGQSLTLIATANQGSEATYESGFVIDKFPISRPNLTFSTLTVSNMSPEDSSIYLCSVSQGSGNTIYFGEGSWLTVV.

The chain joins TRBV5-1 to TRBJ2-2; 11 bases map to TRBD2. V trimming: 4 bases; J trimming: 7 bases; junction bases outside the gene matches: 12. CDR3 size: 17 residues. Germline-derived CDR1 and CDR2 are SGHRS and YFSETQ. The CDR3 DNA reads TGCGCCAGCAGCAACCAAATAGCGGGAGGGCCGGACGGGGAGCTGTTTTTT. It encodes CASSNQIAGGPDGELFF.

The J gene is TRBJ1-4, the V gene TRBV5-6, with D perhaps TRBD1 (6 bases). Germline CDR1 reads SGHDT; CDR2 reads YYEEEE. The CDR3 sequence is 15 residues long. Between the trimmed V and J ends, which lost 6 bases and 10 bases, there was a span of 22 bases. The CDR3 here is CASTEGDYLGGKLFF. The DNA of the CDR3 is TGTGCCAGCACAGAGGGGGATTATCTAGGCGGAAAACTGTTTTTT.

The V call is TRBV9, the J call TRBJ2-2; D is uncertain. V lost 3 bases and J lost 4, with 10 bases in between. From germline, CDR1 is SGDLS and CDR2 YYNGEE. CDR3 length: 14 residues. CDR3 coding DNA: TGTGCCAGCAGCGGATCGGCTGCCACCGGGGAGCTGTTTTTT. Translated, it gives CASSGSAATGELFF.

This chain uses TRBV7-9 with TRBJ1-1; D is undetermined. This CDR3 has 13 amino acids. Between the trimmed V and J ends, which lost 5 bases and 7 bases, there was a span of 14 bases. The V gene's germline CDR1 is SEHNR and CDR2 FQNEAQ (reference sequence). CDR3 coding DNA: TGTGCCAGCAGCCCACCAAGAGAGTATGAAGCTTTCTTT. Translating it yields CASSPPREYEAFF.